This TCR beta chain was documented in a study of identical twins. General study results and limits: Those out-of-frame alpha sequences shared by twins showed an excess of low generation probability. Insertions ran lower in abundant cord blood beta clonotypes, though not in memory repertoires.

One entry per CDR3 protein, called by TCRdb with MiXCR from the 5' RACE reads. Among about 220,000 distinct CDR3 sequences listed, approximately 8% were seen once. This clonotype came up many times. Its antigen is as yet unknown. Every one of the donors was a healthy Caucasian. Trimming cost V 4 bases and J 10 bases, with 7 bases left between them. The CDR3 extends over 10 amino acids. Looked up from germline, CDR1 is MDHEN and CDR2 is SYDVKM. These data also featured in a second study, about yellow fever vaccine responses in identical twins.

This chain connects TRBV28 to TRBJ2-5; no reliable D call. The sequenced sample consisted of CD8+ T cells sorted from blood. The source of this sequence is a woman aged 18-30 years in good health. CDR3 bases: TGTGCCAGCAGTTCCGCCGACCAGTACTTC. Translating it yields CASSSADQYF.